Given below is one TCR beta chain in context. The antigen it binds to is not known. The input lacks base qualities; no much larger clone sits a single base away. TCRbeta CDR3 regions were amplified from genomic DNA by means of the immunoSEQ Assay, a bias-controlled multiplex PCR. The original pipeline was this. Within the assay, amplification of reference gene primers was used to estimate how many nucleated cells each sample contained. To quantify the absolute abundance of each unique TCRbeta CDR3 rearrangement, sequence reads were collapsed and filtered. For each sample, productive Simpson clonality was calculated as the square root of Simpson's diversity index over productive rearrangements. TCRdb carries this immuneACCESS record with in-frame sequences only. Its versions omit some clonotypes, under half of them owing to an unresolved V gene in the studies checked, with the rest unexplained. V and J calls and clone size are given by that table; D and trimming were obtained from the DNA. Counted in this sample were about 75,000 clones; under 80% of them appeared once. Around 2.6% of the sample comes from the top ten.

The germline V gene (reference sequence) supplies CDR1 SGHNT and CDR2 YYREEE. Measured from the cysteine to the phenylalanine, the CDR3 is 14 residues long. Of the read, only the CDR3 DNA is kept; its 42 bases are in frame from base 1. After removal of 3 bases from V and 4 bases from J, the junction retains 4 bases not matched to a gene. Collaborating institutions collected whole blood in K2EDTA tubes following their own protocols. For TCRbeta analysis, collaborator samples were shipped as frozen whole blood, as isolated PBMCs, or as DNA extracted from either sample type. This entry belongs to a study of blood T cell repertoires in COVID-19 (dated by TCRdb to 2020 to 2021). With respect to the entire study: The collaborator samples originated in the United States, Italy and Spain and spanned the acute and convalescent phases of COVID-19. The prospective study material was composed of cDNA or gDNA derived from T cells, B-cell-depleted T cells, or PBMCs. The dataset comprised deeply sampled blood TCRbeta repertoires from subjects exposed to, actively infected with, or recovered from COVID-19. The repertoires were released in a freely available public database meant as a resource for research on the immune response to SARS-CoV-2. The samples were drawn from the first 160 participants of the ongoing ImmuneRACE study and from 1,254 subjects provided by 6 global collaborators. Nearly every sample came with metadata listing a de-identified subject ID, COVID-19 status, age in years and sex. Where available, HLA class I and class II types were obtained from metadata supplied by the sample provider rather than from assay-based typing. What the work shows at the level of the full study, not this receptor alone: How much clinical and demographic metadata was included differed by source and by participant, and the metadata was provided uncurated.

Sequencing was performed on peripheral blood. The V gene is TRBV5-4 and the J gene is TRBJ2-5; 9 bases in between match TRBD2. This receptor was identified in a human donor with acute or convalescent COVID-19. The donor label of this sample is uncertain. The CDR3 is CASSWGAGGETQYF. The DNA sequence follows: TGTGCCAGCAGCTGGGGAGCGGGAGGAGAGACCCAGTACTTC. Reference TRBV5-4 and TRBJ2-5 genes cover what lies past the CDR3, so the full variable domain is ETGVTQSPTHLIKTRGQQVTLRCSSQSGHNTVSWYQQALGQGPQFIFQYYREEENGRGNFPPRFSGLQFPNYSSELNVNALELDDSALYLCASSWGAGGETQYFGPGTRLLVL.